Listed here are 20 T cell receptor beta chains from one sample, sequenced in a study of cytomegalovirus exposure and HLA in healthy donors. PCR amplification relied on 60 Vbeta primers (plus 13 Jbeta primers). Only in-frame clones appear in the TCRdb table, and some are missing; sequencing was by immunoSEQ multiplex PCR. The sample carries 150,000 to 200,000 clones, roughly 80% recorded once. The source material was PBMCs. Every receptor here comes from a man aged 18 to 35 in good health and CMV-seropositive.

This chain connects TRBV28 to TRBJ2-4; D is uncertain. The CDR3 extends over 14 amino acids. Germline V gene lookup returns CDR1 MDHEN and CDR2 SYDVKM. V was shortened by 2 bases and J by 0 bases, with 5 bases between the two germline ends. CDR3: CASSLRVAKNIQYF. CDR3 nucleotides: TGTGCCAGCAGTTTACGCGTAGCCAAAAACATTCAGTACTTC.

This clone turned up a few times. The V gene is TRBV30, the J gene TRBJ2-5, with TRBD2 identical over 10 bases. V shed 7 bases, J shed 2 bases, and the junction held 7 bases outside the gene matches. Germline CDR1 is GTSNPN and CDR2 is SVGIG (reference sequence). The CDR3 loop spans 14 amino acids. The CDR3 region has the DNA TGTGCCTTGACGGGACTAGCGAGACAAGAGACCCAGTACTTC. Its translation: CALTGLARQETQYF.

This chain joins TRBV2 and TRBJ1-5; D unresolved. CDR1 SNHLY and CDR2 FYNNEI come from the germline V gene. The V end lost 4 bases, the J end lost 5 bases, and 9 bases lay between the germline ends. This CDR3 comprises 13 residues. The chain's CDR3 is CASSVEGYQPQHF. CDR3 bases: TGTGCCAGCAGTGTGGAGGGCTATCAGCCCCAGCATTTT.

The chain combines TRBV7-9 with TRBJ1-2, with unresolved D. The CDR3 totals 14 residues. With 0 bases removed from V and 8 bases from J, the gap between germline ends came to 13 bases. The germline V gene has CDR1 SEHNR and CDR2 FQNEAQ (reference sequence). The CDR3, as DNA: TGTGCCAGCAGCTTAGCATCGGAGGGTTGGGGCTACACCTTC. Protein product: CASSLASEGWGYTF.

J is TRBJ2-7 and V is TRBV28, with D tentatively TRBD2 (5 bases). From germline, CDR1 is MDHEN and CDR2 SYDVKM. The CDR3 runs to 12 residues. V lost 8 bases and J 0 bases, leaving 8 bases between the germline ends. The CDR3 here is CASAAVSYEQYF. CDR3 sequence (DNA): TGTGCCAGCGCAGCGGTCTCCTACGAGCAGTACTTC.

The chain is built from TRBV2 and TRBJ2-5; 8 nucleotides agree with TRBD2. The CDR3 spans 14 residues. V lost 6 bases to trimming and J lost 5 bases; unmatched junction nucleotides: 8. The germline CDR1 and CDR2 sequences are SNHLY and FYNNEI. The CDR3 DNA is TGTGCCAGCAGGGACCGACTAGCGCGCGAGACCCAGTACTTC. This sequence encodes CASRDRLARETQYF.

V usage is TRBV30 and J usage is TRBJ2-5; D call uncertain. This CDR3 region has 14 residues. CDR1 is GTSNPN, CDR2 SVGIG, per germline (reference sequence). The V end was cut by 4 bases, the J end by 2 bases, with 14 bases between. CDR3 DNA: TGTGCCTGGATCGGAGTGGATGGGCAAGAGACCCAGTACTTC. This translates into CAWIGVDGQETQYF.

The rearrangement uses TRBV28 and TRBJ2-5; possibly TRBD2 for D (6 bases). The CDR3 is made up of 17 amino acids. The V end lost 6 bases, the J end lost 1 base, and 21 bases lay between the germline ends. From germline, CDR1 is MDHEN and CDR2 SYDVKM. In DNA form, the CDR3 reads TGTGCCAGCAGGATAAATCTCCTAGCGAGGGGCCAAGAGACCCAGTACTTC. It codes for CASRINLLARGQETQYF.

The rearrangement uses TRBV29-1 and TRBJ2-5, with no clear D. The CDR3 runs to 11 residues. Germline V lookup: CDR1 SQVTM, CDR2 ANQGSEA. The V and J ends lost 3 bases and 5 bases respectively, with 7 bases between them. CDR3 loop: CSVDILETQYF. CDR3 bases: TGCAGCGTTGACATTTTGGAGACCCAGTACTTC. The whole variable domain, remainder taken from reference TRBV29-1 and TRBJ2-5, is SAVISQKPSRDICQRGTSLTIQCQVDSQVTMMFWYRQQPGQSLTLIATANQGSEATYESGFVIDKFPISRPNLTFSTLTVSNMSPEDSSIYLCSVDILETQYFGPGTRLLVL.

The chain uses TRBV4-1 and TRBJ1-1; D not resolved. CDR1 is MGHRA, CDR2 YSYEKL, per germline. V shed 4 bases and J shed 0 bases, with 12 bases lying between them. CDR3 size: 15 residues. CDR3 DNA sequence: TGCGCCAGCAGCCGCGGCGGTCTCATGAACACTGAAGCTTTCTTT. The encoded protein is CASSRGGLMNTEAFF.

As to this clone: Relative to the germline gene, one junction end is altered; a read error may explain this. The gene calls are TRBV4-1 and TRBJ2-6; D is unresolved. CDR1 is MGHRA, CDR2 YSYEKL, per germline. The CDR3 covers 15 residues. The CDR3 coding sequence is TGTGCCAGCAGCCTGAAACAGTCTGGGGCCAACGTCCTGACTTTC. Protein: CASSLKQSGANVLTF.

CDR3 DNA sequence: TGTGCCAGCAGTGGCCCGGGACTAGTAGGCGGGGAGCTGTTTTTT. Protein: CASSGPGLVGGELFF. The chain joins TRBV2 to TRBJ2-2, with 8 positions matching TRBD2. The ends lost 4 bases at V and 7 bases at J; junction bases unmatched: 8. The CDR3 is 15 amino acids. CDR1 is SNHLY and CDR2 is FYNNEI in the germline V gene.

The chain recombines TRBV5-1 with TRBJ2-7, with a tentative D call TRBD2 (5 bases). In germline, CDR1 is SGHRS, CDR2 YFSETQ. There are 16 residues in the CDR3. Trimming shortened V by 0 bases and J by 0 bases, and 13 bases separated the two germline ends. In nucleotides, the CDR3 is TGCGCCAGCAGCTTGGTTTCTTGGGAGAGCTCCTACGAGCAGTACTTC. This encodes CASSLVSWESSYEQYF.

This clone was observed once. The chain is built from TRBV25-1 and TRBJ2-1, with 8 bases aligning to TRBD1. This CDR3 is built from 16 residues. The germline CDR1 and CDR2 sequences are MGHDK and SYGVNS. V lost 3 bases to trimming and J lost 6 bases; unmatched junction nucleotides: 10. In nucleotides, the CDR3 is TGTGCCAGCAGTGACTACGCCAGGGGGCGTCTCAATGAGCAGTTCTTC. Residues: CASSDYARGRLNEQFF.

The J gene is TRBJ2-1, the V gene TRBV7-3; perhaps TRBD2 as D (6 bases). CDR3 size: 14 residues. The V gene's germline CDR1 is SGHTA and CDR2 FQGTGA. Trimming removed 5 bases at V and 8 bases at J, with 16 bases between. The CDR3 here is CASSQGTSGYEQFF. CDR3 DNA: TGTGCCAGCAGCCAAGGGACTTCTGGCTATGAGCAGTTCTTC.

This clone was recorded only once. The V call is TRBV5-4, the J call TRBJ1-2, with 10 bases lining up with TRBD1. Looked up from germline, CDR1 is SGHNT and CDR2 is YYREEE (reference sequence). This CDR3 has 13 residues. V lost 3 bases to trimming and J lost 6 bases; unmatched junction nucleotides: 2. The CDR3 nucleotides are TGTGCCAGCAGCTCCGGGACAGGGGATGGCTACACCTTC. This encodes CASSSGTGDGYTF.

V gene TRBV29-1 combines with J gene TRBJ2-7, with a weak D call TRBD1 (6 bases). Deletions cut 5 bases from V and 3 bases from J, with 14 bases between. Germline CDR1 and CDR2: SQVTM and ANQGSEA. This CDR3 is built from 13 residues. Here the CDR3 reads CSVRWDTHYEQYF. CDR3 in DNA: TGCAGCGTTCGCTGGGACACACACTACGAGCAGTACTTC.

The chain carries TRBV6-1 and TRBJ2-6, with D possibly TRBD1 on 5 matching bases. The CDR3 totals 16 residues. Trimming pared 3 bases from V and 0 bases from J, leaving 9 bases between. Germline CDR1 is MNHNS and CDR2 is SASEGT. DNA for the CDR3: TGTGCCAGCAGTGACAGGGTCCCCTCTGGGGCCAACGTCCTGACTTTC. Protein product: CASSDRVPSGANVLTF.

This chain connects TRBV7-3 to TRBJ2-5, with 12 bases aligning to TRBD2. CDR1 is SGHTA, CDR2 FQGTGA, per germline. The ends lost 2 bases at V and 5 bases at J; junction bases unmatched: 3. The CDR3 is made up of 15 amino acids. This chain's CDR3 is CASSLLAGGPETQYF. CDR3 sequence (DNA): TGTGCCAGCAGCTTACTAGCGGGAGGGCCGGAGACCCAGTACTTC.

The genes are TRBV29-1 and TRBJ1-2, with 8 bases fitting TRBD1. The CDR3 contains 14 residues. V was pared by 7 bases and J by 6 bases, with 13 bases of the junction left unmatched. CDR1 SQVTM and CDR2 ANQGSEA come from the germline V gene. CDR3 coding DNA: TGCAGCGCGTGGACAGGGTTTAATCAAGATGGCTACACCTTC. As protein: CSAWTGFNQDGYTF.